This entry lists 10 T cell receptor beta chains sequenced from one sample in a study of OX40 agonist ivuxolimab in advanced cancers. The library came from the immunoSEQ multiplex PCR assay. TCRdb provides this immuneACCESS table in a form limited to in-frame rearrangements. Some clones are lacking; in checked studies, under half of them reflect an unresolved V gene, and why the rest are absent is not known. Here the sample has 20,000 to 25,000 clones; around 86% occur a single time. The ten largest account for about a fifth of the sample. Sequencing was performed on CD4+ or CD8+ T cells sorted from blood, taken in a trial of the OX40 agonist ivuxolimab. The receptors originated from an adult with an advanced solid tumor such as melanoma, head and neck, liver or kidney cancer.

The chain couples TRBV15 to TRBJ2-7, with TRBD1 as a possible D gene (5 bases). The V and J ends lost 8 bases and 0 bases respectively, with 17 bases between them. This CDR3 comprises 15 residues. Germline loops: CDR1 LNHNV, CDR2 YYDKDF (reference sequence). CDR3 DNA: TGTGCCACCTCCAGGGAACAGACCTTCTCCTACGAGCAGTACTTC. It specifies CATSREQTFSYEQYF.

The rearrangement uses TRBV10-3 and TRBJ1-2; D gene uncertain. V was pared by 2 bases and J by 2 bases, with 12 bases between. The CDR3 has 15 amino acids. Germline-derived CDR1 and CDR2 are ENHRY and SYGVKD. The CDR3 region is CAISEPTRGNYGYTF. The DNA for the CDR3 is TGTGCCATCAGTGAGCCGACGAGAGGAAACTATGGCTACACCTTC.

As DNA, the CDR3 is TGTGCCAGCAGCTTATCGAACAGGTGGTATGAAAAACTGTTTTTT. Translated, it gives CASSLSNRWYEKLFF. The chain links TRBV7-9 to TRBJ1-4, with D possibly being TRBD1 (5 bases). The V end was cut by 2 bases, the J end by 6 bases, with 13 bases between. CDR1 is SEHNR and CDR2 is FQNEAQ in the germline V gene (reference sequence). The CDR3 consists of 15 residues.

This chain connects TRBV25-1 to TRBJ2-1; 10 positions agree with TRBD1. The CDR3 spans 15 residues. Germline V gene sequence: CDR1 MGHDK, CDR2 SYGVNS. With V trimmed by 3 bases and J by 4 bases, 3 bases remained unmatched. CDR3 nucleotides: TGTGCCAGCAGTGACGGACAGGGGGGATACAATGAGCAGTTCTTC. Its translation: CASSDGQGGYNEQFF. Full variable domain (missing parts from reference TRBV25-1 and TRBJ2-1): EADIYQTPRYLVIGTGKKITLECSQTMGHDKMYWYQQDPGMELHLIHYSYGVNSTEKGDLSSESTVSRIRTEHFPLTLESARPSHTSQYLCASSDGQGGYNEQFFGPGTRLTVL.

The chain uses TRBV11-2 and TRBJ2-5, with D tentatively TRBD2 (6 bases). Trimming took 2 bases from V and 4 from J, leaving 8 bases between them. Germline V gene data show CDR1 as SGHAT and CDR2 as FQNNGV. The CDR3 sequence is 13 residues long. This CDR3 is CASSLWGGETQYF. The CDR3 DNA follows: TGTGCCAGCAGCTTATGGGGAGGAGAGACCCAGTACTTC.

V usage is TRBV7-9 and J usage is TRBJ2-7, with TRBD2 matching over 13 bases. The J segment lost 3 bases and the V segment lost 5 bases, leaving 7 bases of the junction unmatched. The CDR3 consists of 16 residues. The V gene's germline CDR1 is SEHNR and CDR2 FQNEAQ (reference sequence). The DNA of the CDR3 is TGTGCCAGCAGCCTACGGACTAGCGGGAGCGTCTACGAGCAGTACTTC. This codes for CASSLRTSGSVYEQYF.

The chain is built from TRBV9 and TRBJ1-2; D ambiguous. The CDR3 totals 14 residues. Trimming pared 2 bases from V and 3 bases from J, leaving 11 bases between. Germline values: CDR1 SGDLS, CDR2 YYNGEE. The CDR3 is CASSVASRDYGYTF. The CDR3, as DNA: TGTGCCAGCAGCGTGGCCTCAAGGGACTATGGCTACACCTTC.

The J gene is TRBJ2-3, the V gene TRBV27; D not resolved. Trimming stripped 2 bases from V and 4 bases from J, with 10 bases between. This CDR3 is 14 amino acids long. Germline assignment: CDR1 MNHEY and CDR2 SMNVEV (reference sequence). CDR3 DNA sequence: TGTGCCAGCAGTTTAGAACCCAGACCAGATACGCAGTATTTT. Amino acids: CASSLEPRPDTQYF.

This clone was found once. The chain has TRBV2 and TRBJ2-5; the D call may be TRBD1 or TRBD2 (6 bases each). V lost 2 bases and J 7 bases, leaving 23 bases between the germline ends. Germline V gene data show CDR1 as SNHLY and CDR2 as FYNNEI. This CDR3 spans 17 amino acids. As DNA, the CDR3 is TGTGCCAGCAGTGAAAGAGGGGGGAAGCCCCCCGGAGGGACCCAGTACTTC. Encoded protein: CASSERGGKPPGGTQYF.

The V and J genes are TRBV16 and TRBJ2-5; 14 nucleotides agree with TRBD2. The CDR3 loop spans 16 amino acids. V was pared by 4 bases and J by 2 bases, with 3 bases of the junction left unmatched. Germline loops: CDR1 KGHSY, CDR2 FQNENV. CDR3 sequence (DNA): TGTGCCAGCAGCCGAGGACTAGCGGGAGGTCAAGAGACCCAGTACTTC. Translation: CASSRGLAGGQETQYF.